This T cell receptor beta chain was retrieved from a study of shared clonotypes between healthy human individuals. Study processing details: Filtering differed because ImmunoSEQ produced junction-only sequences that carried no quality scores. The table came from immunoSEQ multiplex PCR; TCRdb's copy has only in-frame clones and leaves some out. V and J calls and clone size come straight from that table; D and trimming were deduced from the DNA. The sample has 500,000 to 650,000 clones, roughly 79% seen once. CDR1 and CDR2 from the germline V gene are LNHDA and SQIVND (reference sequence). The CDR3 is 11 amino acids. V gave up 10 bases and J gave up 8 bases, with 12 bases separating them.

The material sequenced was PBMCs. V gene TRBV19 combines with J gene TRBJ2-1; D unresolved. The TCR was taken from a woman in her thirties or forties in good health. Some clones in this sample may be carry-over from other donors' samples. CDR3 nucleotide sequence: TGTGCCACACTTTCATGGGATGAGCAGTTCTTC. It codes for CATLSWDEQFF.